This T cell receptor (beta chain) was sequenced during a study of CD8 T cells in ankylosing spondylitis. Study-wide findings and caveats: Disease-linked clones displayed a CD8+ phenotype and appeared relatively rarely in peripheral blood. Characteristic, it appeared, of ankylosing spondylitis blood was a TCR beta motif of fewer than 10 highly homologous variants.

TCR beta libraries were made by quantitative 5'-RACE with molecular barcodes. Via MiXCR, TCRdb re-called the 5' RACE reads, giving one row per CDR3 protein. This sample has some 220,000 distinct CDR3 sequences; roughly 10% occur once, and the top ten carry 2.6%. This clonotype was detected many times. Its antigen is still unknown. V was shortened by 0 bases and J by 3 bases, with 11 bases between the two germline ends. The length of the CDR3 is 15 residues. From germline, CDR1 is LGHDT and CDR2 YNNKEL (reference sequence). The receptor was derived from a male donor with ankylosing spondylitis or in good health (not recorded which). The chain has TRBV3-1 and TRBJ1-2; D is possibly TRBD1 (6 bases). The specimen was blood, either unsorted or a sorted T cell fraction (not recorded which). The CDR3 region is CASSQEVGGHYGYTF. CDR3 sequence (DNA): TGTGCCAGCAGCCAAGAGGTTGGGGGGCACTATGGCTACACCTTC.